The clone carrying this TCR beta chain was seen once. The data were taken from a study of blood T cell repertoires in COVID-19. About the research overall: From the United States, Italy and Spain came samples of acute and convalescent COVID-19.

In the original workflow: By means of reference gene primer amplification, nucleated cell counts were estimated. The data were produced by immunoSEQ multiplex PCR, yet TCRdb's version contains in-frame clones alone and is incomplete. The DNA gave D and trimming, while V, J and clone size come from that table. Here the sample spans 150,000 to 200,000 clones, under 85% being singletons. The CDR3 has 16 amino acids. With 0 bases clipped from V and 5 bases from J, the junction kept 6 bases outside the gene matches. Germline V gene sequence: CDR1 SGHRS, CDR2 YFSETQ. The sample comprised peripheral blood. The clonotype comes from a woman in her 70s with COVID-19, enrolled during active disease. This chain joins TRBV5-1 and TRBJ2-5; 11 nucleotides agree with TRBD2. The CDR3 DNA reads as TGCGCCAGCAGCTTGGGTGTAGCGGGAGGGTTCGAGACCCAGTACTTC. Protein sequence: CASSLGVAGGFETQYF.